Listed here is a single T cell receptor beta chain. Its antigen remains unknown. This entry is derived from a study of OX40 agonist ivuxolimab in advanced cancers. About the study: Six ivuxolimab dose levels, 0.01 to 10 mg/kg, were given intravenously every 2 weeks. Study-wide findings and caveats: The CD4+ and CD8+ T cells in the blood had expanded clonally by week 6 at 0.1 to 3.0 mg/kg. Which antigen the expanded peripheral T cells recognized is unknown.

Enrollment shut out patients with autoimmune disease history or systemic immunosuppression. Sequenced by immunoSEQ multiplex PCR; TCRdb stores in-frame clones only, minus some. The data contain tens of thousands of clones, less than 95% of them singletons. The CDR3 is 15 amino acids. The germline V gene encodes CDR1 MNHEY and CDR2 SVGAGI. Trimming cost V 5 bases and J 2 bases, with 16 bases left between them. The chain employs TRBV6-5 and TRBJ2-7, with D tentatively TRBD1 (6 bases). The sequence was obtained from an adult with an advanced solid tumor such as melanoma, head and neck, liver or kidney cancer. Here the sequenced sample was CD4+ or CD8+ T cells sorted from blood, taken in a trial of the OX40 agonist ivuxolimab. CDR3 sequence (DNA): TGTGCCAGCAGTCGAATAGCAGGGGATACCTACGAGCAGTACTTC. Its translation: CASSRIAGDTYEQYF.